Below are 30 T cell receptor beta chains sequenced from a single sample in a study of OX40 agonist ivuxolimab in advanced cancers. Measured with immunoSEQ multiplex PCR; TCRdb has only the in-frame clones, and not every one. The sample records some 46,000 clones, around 90% being singletons. Here the sequenced sample was CD4+ or CD8+ T cells sorted from blood, taken in a trial of the OX40 agonist ivuxolimab. These receptor sequences come from an adult with an advanced solid tumor such as melanoma, head and neck, liver or kidney cancer.

The chain has TRBV6-5 and TRBJ2-1; TRBD2 aligns across 8 bases. This CDR3 has 14 amino acids. From germline, CDR1 is MNHEY and CDR2 SVGAGI. The ends lost 5 bases at V and 6 bases at J; junction bases unmatched: 6. In DNA form, the CDR3 reads TGTGCCAGCAGTAGCGGGAGAGGGTTCAATGAGCAGTTCTTC. Its translation is CASSSGRGFNEQFF.

This clone came up once. The V gene is TRBV10-1, the J gene TRBJ2-7; TRBD2 matches 15 bases. V lost 0 bases, J lost 5 bases, and 14 bases stayed unmatched. The CDR3 runs 20 residues. Germline values: CDR1 WNHNN, CDR2 SYGVQD (reference sequence). CDR3 region: CASSESRTSGRAMSPDEQYF. For the CDR3, the DNA is TGCGCCAGCAGTGAGTCCCGGACTAGCGGGAGGGCCATGAGTCCCGACGAGCAGTACTTC.

This CDR3 is CSVSGGALTNEKLFF. CDR3 DNA sequence: TGCAGCGTTTCCGGGGGGGCGCTGACTAATGAAAAACTGTTTTTT. The chain combines TRBV29-1 with TRBJ1-4, with a weak D call TRBD1 (6 bases). Trimming shortened V by 5 bases and J by 2 bases, and 15 bases separated the two germline ends. The V gene's germline CDR1 is SQVTM and CDR2 ANQGSEA. CDR3 length equals 15 residues.

This clone was recorded only once. Here the CDR3 DNA reads TGTGCTAGTGGCCTGGACAGGGAAGTAGAGACCCAGTACTTC. It yields the protein CASGLDREVETQYF. This chain uses TRBV12-5 with TRBJ2-5; TRBD1 matches 8 bases. The germline V gene has CDR1 LGHNT and CDR2 FRNRAP. The ends lost 6 bases at V and 4 bases at J; junction bases unmatched: 7. The CDR3 consists of 14 residues.

In nucleotides, the CDR3 is TGCAGCGCCCCCTTGTGGAATGAGCAGTTCTTC. Its translation is CSAPLWNEQFF. The gene calls are TRBV29-1 and TRBJ2-1; D remains unclear. CDR1 and CDR2 (germline): SQVTM, ANQGSEA. This CDR3 is built from 11 residues. The ends were cut back, 7 bases at V and 7 bases at J, with 11 bases in the middle.

On this clone: An end of the junction differs from the germline gene, which may be a read error. This chain links TRBV7-9 with TRBJ1-3, with D perhaps TRBD1 (6 bases). Germline CDR1 and CDR2: SEHNR and FQNEAQ (reference sequence). This CDR3 has 13 residues. This CDR3 reads CASSTGSANTIYF. CDR3 coding DNA: TGTGCCAGCAGTACAGGGTCTGCAAACACCATATATTTT.

This chain links TRBV5-1 with TRBJ2-7; TRBD1 matches at 9 bases. With 4 bases clipped from V and 0 bases from J, the junction kept 2 bases outside the gene matches. The germline gives CDR1 SGHRS, CDR2 YFSETQ. The CDR3 covers 14 residues. CDR3 in DNA: TGCGCCAGCAGCCCGACAGGGGGCTCCTACGAGCAGTACTTC. Translating it yields CASSPTGGSYEQYF.

The J gene is TRBJ1-2, the V gene TRBV27; no firm D call. Germline-derived CDR1 and CDR2 are MNHEY and SMNVEV (reference sequence). V was trimmed by 3 bases and J by 4 bases, leaving 9 bases between them. CDR3 length: 13 residues. The CDR3 nucleotides read TGTGCCAGCAGTTTCCAAGGGATCTATGGCTACACCTTC. The encoded protein is CASSFQGIYGYTF.

This clone has more than one count but fewer than ten. This chain links TRBV11-2 with TRBJ1-1; 7 nucleotides agree with TRBD1. CDR3 length: 13 amino acids. The V segment lost 8 bases and the J segment 6 bases; nucleotides outside the gene matches: 9. The germline gives CDR1 SGHAT, CDR2 FQNNGV. CDR3 bases: TGTGCCAGCCGACAGGGCAATAATCCTGAAGCTTTCTTT. It translates to CASRQGNNPEAFF.

The chain links TRBV7-6 to TRBJ2-7; 7 nucleotides line up with TRBD2. The J segment lost 1 base and the V segment lost 3 bases, leaving 6 bases of the junction unmatched. CDR3 length equals 15 residues. Germline-derived CDR1 and CDR2 are SGHVS and FNYEAQ. CDR3 sequence: CASSLGGSGSYEQYF. For the CDR3, the DNA is TGTGCCAGCAGCTTGGGAGGGAGCGGATCCTACGAGCAGTACTTC.

This clone has a single count. CDR3 in amino acids: CASSAGGPNTEAFF. For the CDR3, the DNA is TGTGCCAGCAGCGCAGGGGGACCCAACACTGAAGCTTTCTTT. V and J are TRBV7-9 and TRBJ1-1; the match to TRBD1 covers 7 bases. The CDR3 runs 14 residues. V was pared by 5 bases and J by 2 bases, with 5 bases of the junction left unmatched. The germline V gene encodes CDR1 SEHNR and CDR2 FQNEAQ (reference sequence).

The V and J genes are TRBV5-1 and TRBJ2-3; no firm D call. Germline assignment: CDR1 SGHRS and CDR2 YFSETQ. Trimming took off 0 bases at V and 4 bases at J, with 15 bases between the two ends. The CDR3 spans 16 residues. The chain's CDR3 is CASSLETTRRPDTQYF. The CDR3 bases are TGCGCCAGCAGCTTGGAAACGACCCGACGCCCAGATACGCAGTATTTT.

This chain uses TRBV9 with TRBJ1-2; tentatively, D is TRBD1 (5 bases). V lost 0 bases to trimming and J lost 6 bases, with 12 bases between them. CDR3 size: 14 residues. CDR1 SGDLS and CDR2 YYNGEE come from the germline V gene. The CDR3 DNA reads as TGTGCCAGCAGCGTAGGGGGCGCGGACCATGGCTACACCTTC. The encoded protein is CASSVGGADHGYTF.

This chain connects TRBV9 to TRBJ2-7; 10 bases map to TRBD1. Germline lookup yields CDR1 SGDLS and CDR2 YYNGEE. This CDR3 has 17 residues. The J segment lost 2 bases and the V segment lost 2 bases, leaving 10 bases of the junction unmatched. The CDR3 DNA follows: TGTGCCAGCAGCGTGCCCCCCCGGACAGGGGGGCCCTACGAGCAGTACTTC. It encodes CASSVPPRTGGPYEQYF. The full variable domain, with the rest looked up from reference TRBV9 and TRBJ2-7, is DSGVTQTPKHLITATGQRVTLRCSPRSGDLSVYWYQQSLDQGLQFLIQYYNGEERAKGNILERFSAQQFPDLHSELNLSSLELGDSALYFCASSVPPRTGGPYEQYFGPGTRLTVT.

V gene TRBV7-2 combines with J gene TRBJ2-1, with unresolved D. CDR3 length: 16 residues. Germline CDR1 is SGHTA and CDR2 is FQGNSA. V was pared by 5 bases and J by 8 bases, with 22 bases between. CDR3 amino acids: CASSPLLMPYSDEQFF. The CDR3 DNA is TGTGCCAGCAGCCCCCTCCTGATGCCCTACTCGGATGAGCAGTTCTTC.

The genes are TRBV19 and TRBJ2-1; tentatively, D is TRBD2 (6 bases). The V end was cut by 5 bases, the J end by 4 bases, with 9 bases between. This CDR3 has 13 residues. Looked up from germline, CDR1 is LNHDA and CDR2 is SQIVND (reference sequence). The chain's CDR3 is CASSSGTYNEQFF. The CDR3 region has the DNA TGTGCCAGTAGTTCCGGGACTTACAATGAGCAGTTCTTC.

This rearrangement joins TRBV7-6 to TRBJ1-5; D ambiguous. This CDR3 has 13 amino acids. The V gene's germline CDR1 is SGHVS and CDR2 FNYEAQ. Trimming cost V 3 bases and J 6 bases, with 9 bases left between them. This CDR3 reads CASSFRASQPQHF. The CDR3, as DNA: TGTGCCAGCAGCTTTCGAGCATCTCAGCCCCAGCATTTT.

A word on this clone: This CDR3 is also generated by other DNA sequences in the sample. The rearrangement links TRBV6-5 to TRBJ1-1; D unresolved. Germline loops: CDR1 MNHEY, CDR2 SVGAGI. The V and J ends lost 0 bases and 4 bases respectively, with 6 bases between them. This CDR3 spans 13 amino acids. CDR3 sequence: CASSYSMGTEAFF. The DNA for the CDR3 is TGTGCCAGCAGTTACTCGATGGGCACTGAAGCTTTCTTT.

V and J are TRBV4-2 and TRBJ1-6; perhaps TRBD1 as D (5 bases). Per the germline V gene, CDR1 is LGHNA and CDR2 is YNFKEQ. Trimming stripped 0 bases from V and 7 bases from J, with 13 bases between. The CDR3 extends over 16 amino acids. In DNA form, the CDR3 reads TGTGCCAGCAGCCAAGAACGGAGACAGAAAAATTCACCCCTCCACTTT. It translates to CASSQERRQKNSPLHF.

The chain employs TRBV13 and TRBJ1-2; possibly TRBD1 for D (5 bases). The CDR3 is 17 residues long. Between the trimmed V and J ends, which lost 5 bases and 2 bases, there was a span of 21 bases. CDR1 and CDR2 from the germline V gene are PRHDT and FYEKMQ (reference sequence). The CDR3 DNA sequence: TGTGCCAGCAGCCCAGCTCGGGGAACAGGTGAGAACTATGGCTACACCTTC. Protein: CASSPARGTGENYGYTF.

This clone was seen just once. The V call is TRBV6-6, the J call TRBJ2-7; D call uncertain. CDR3 length equals 14 residues. Trimming stripped 4 bases from V and 0 bases from J, with 10 bases between. CDR1 and CDR2 (germline): MNHNY, SVGAGI (reference sequence). As DNA, the CDR3 is TGTGCCAGCAGTTCGGCAGGTTACTCCTACGAGCAGTACTTC. Translation: CASSSAGYSYEQYF.

This clone was observed a handful of times. The chain links TRBV6-1 to TRBJ1-3, with unresolved D. The V gene lost 1 base and the J gene lost 0 bases, with 7 bases spanning the gap. The CDR3 length is 15 residues. Germline assignment: CDR1 MNHNS and CDR2 SASEGT. The CDR3 protein is CASSEGSFSGNTIYF. The CDR3 DNA is TGTGCCAGCAGTGAAGGCAGTTTCTCTGGAAACACCATATATTTT.

This rearrangement joins TRBV27 to TRBJ2-1; 12 nucleotides match TRBD2. Germline loops: CDR1 MNHEY, CDR2 SMNVEV (reference sequence). Trimming removed 10 bases from V and 9 bases from J; junction bases left unmatched: 7. The CDR3 loop spans 13 amino acids. CDR3 coding DNA: TGTGCCATCTCGACTAGCGGGAGAGGTGAGCAGTTCTTC. This translates into CAISTSGRGEQFF.

This clone was counted once. This sequence joins TRBV7-2 and TRBJ2-7; 8 nucleotides match TRBD1. CDR3 size: 15 residues. Germline V gene sequence: CDR1 SGHTA, CDR2 FQGNSA. V lost 4 bases and J lost 0; bases outside the gene matches: 5. The CDR3 is CASSYRDRNSYEQYF. The CDR3 DNA sequence: TGTGCCAGCAGCTACCGGGACAGGAACTCCTACGAGCAGTACTTC.

The chain has TRBV28 and TRBJ2-1; TRBD1 agrees at 11 bases. The germline gives CDR1 MDHEN, CDR2 SYDVKM. The CDR3 extends over 15 amino acids. Trimming cost V 6 bases and J 8 bases; bases outside gene matches: 9. The CDR3, as DNA: TGTGCCAGCAGCCCGCGGGACAGGGGGGGACATGAGCAGTTCTTC. This codes for CASSPRDRGGHEQFF.

This chain uses TRBV12-5 with TRBJ1-6, with a possible D match to TRBD1 (5 bases). The CDR3 runs to 17 residues. CDR1 and CDR2 from the germline V gene are LGHNT and FRNRAP. V was trimmed by 0 bases and J by 5 bases, leaving 14 bases between them. CDR3 sequence (DNA): TGTGCTAGTGGTTTGGTATGGGGGGGGTATAATAATTCACCCCTCCACTTT. This codes for CASGLVWGGYNNSPLHF.

The chain combines TRBV19 with TRBJ2-7; the match to TRBD2 covers 11 bases. J gave up 0 bases and V 6 bases, and 10 bases lay outside the gene matches. In germline, CDR1 is LNHDA, CDR2 SQIVND (reference sequence). The CDR3 spans 17 residues. The CDR3 reads CASSPASGGPISYEQYF. The CDR3 DNA sequence: TGTGCCAGTAGCCCGGCTAGCGGGGGGCCCATCTCCTACGAGCAGTACTTC.

V usage is TRBV19 and J usage is TRBJ2-6; D possibly corresponds to TRBD1 (6 bases). Per the germline V gene, CDR1 is LNHDA and CDR2 is SQIVND (reference sequence). Trimming shortened V by 9 bases and J by 2 bases, and 11 bases separated the two germline ends. The CDR3 covers 14 residues. DNA for the CDR3: TGTGCCAGCCACAGGGTGACTGGGGCCAACGTCCTGACTTTC. Translating it yields CASHRVTGANVLTF. Looking up the rest from reference TRBV19 and TRBJ2-6 gives the full variable domain: DGGITQSPKYLFRKEGQNVTLSCEQNLNHDAMYWYRQDPGQGLRLIYYSQIVNDFQKGDIAEGYSVSREKKESFPLTVTSAQKNPTAFYLCASHRVTGANVLTFGAGSRLTVL.

The rearrangement joins TRBV13 to TRBJ2-2, with D unclear. The germline V and J ends were trimmed by 5 bases and 7 bases, with 11 bases remaining between them. The CDR3 consists of 13 residues. CDR1 and CDR2 (germline): PRHDT, FYEKMQ (reference sequence). DNA of the CDR3: TGTGCCAGCAGCCCCCAGGTACGCGGGGAGCTGTTTTTT. Translation gives CASSPQVRGELFF.

This chain links TRBV12-1 with TRBJ1-1. TRBV12-1 constitutes a pseudogene. The CDR3 runs to 16 residues. CDR3 sequence reads: CASLPIASGRYTEAFF. CDR3 coding DNA: TGTGCCAGCTTGCCCATCGCCAGCGGGCGGTACACTGAAGCTTTCTTT.